The source of this T cell receptor (beta chain) is a study of cytomegalovirus exposure and HLA in healthy donors. A single count supports this clone. The CDR3 spans 21 residues. With V trimmed by 0 bases and J by 10 bases, 24 bases remained unmatched. Germline lookup yields CDR1 MGHRA and CDR2 YSYEKL. Amplification used 60 Vbeta primers and 13 Jbeta primers. Sequenced by immunoSEQ multiplex PCR; TCRdb stores in-frame clones only, minus some. This sample has 95,000 to 150,000 clones, with more than 60% found just once. The sequence was obtained from a man between 18 and 29 years old in good health and CMV-seronegative. Specimen: PBMCs. This chain uses TRBV4-1 with TRBJ2-1, with 10 bases aligning to TRBD2. CDR3 sequence (DNA): TGCGCCAGCAGCCAAGACAGGGGACTGGTATTAGCTAGCGGGAGACTATACGAGCAGTTCTTC. This encodes CASSQDRGLVLASGRLYEQFF.